This T cell receptor beta chain was documented in a study of blood T cell repertoires in COVID-19. As for the study in general: Specimens from acute and convalescent COVID-19 originated in the United States, Italy and Spain. T cells, B-cell-depleted T cells, or PBMCs provided the cDNA or gDNA that served as material.

The J segment lost 1 base and the V segment lost 5 bases, leaving 8 bases of the junction unmatched. Germline loops: CDR1 MNHNY, CDR2 SVGAGI (reference sequence). The CDR3 covers 17 residues. Original processing methods: Using reference gene primer amplification, nucleated cell counts were estimated. Sequencing was performed with immunoSEQ multiplex PCR; in TCRdb, only in-frame clones are kept and a portion is missing. V, J and clone size are taken as reported in that table, and D and trimming were inferred from the DNA itself. The sample has 70,000 or so clones, approximately 90% seen once; the top ten hold around 6.7%.

Sequences were obtained from peripheral blood. The gene calls are TRBV6-6 and TRBJ1-2; 12 bases are a match to TRBD1. The origin of this receptor is a woman aged 80 or over with active COVID-19. For the CDR3, the DNA is TGTGCCAGCAGTCGGGACAGGGGGCGCCCTTTTAACTATGGCTACACCTTC. Protein: CASSRDRGRPFNYGYTF.